This T cell receptor (beta chain) was sequenced for a study of cytomegalovirus exposure and HLA in healthy donors (dated by TCRdb to about 2017). With regard to the full study: In an earlier analysis of some 550 of the donors, approximately 300 Gb of sequence data and roughly 100 million unique TCR beta sequences from roughly 200 million T cells were reported. All discovery cohort repertoires had been generated on a single sequencing platform. Because of strong linkage in the cohort, roughly five DR-DQ haplotypes were treated as single units for association and clustering. Besides the first cohort of around 670 subjects, a separate validation cohort made up of some 110 different subjects was used. High-throughput TCR immunosequencing, statistical association of individual TCRs with disease status, and machine learning were combined to predict cytomegalovirus infection status. The study aimed to test whether signatures of past pathogen exposure could be identified by cataloging public T cell receptors. The later analysis used no new phenotypic data to find candidate immune exposures, relying instead on TCR beta sequences and their occurrence across donors. A later genetic analysis used genome-wide SNP genotypes for about 55% of the 666 donors, treating that subset as a discovery cohort. To decide whether each TCR beta V gene segment behaved as functional or pseudogenic, an earlier analysis of 587 of the donors relied on high-throughput TCR beta sequencing. On average, roughly 240,000 unique TCR beta nucleotide sequences were sequenced per donor among about 400 genotyped donors of the cohort, with around 19% of those sequences being non-productive. The number of donors typed differed by locus, with roughly 629-640 for A, B, C, DRB1 and DQB1, roughly 520 for DQA1, under 610 for DPA1, and some 440 for DPB1. Donor age, sex, ethnicity and CMV serostatus were collected together with the repertoire data. Class I and class II HLA loci were covered by the typing at four-digit resolution. To study patterns of TCR occurrence, a later analysis re-analyzed previously published TCR beta repertoires from 650 to 750 donors and added high-resolution HLA genotyping. An early release covering roughly 600 HLA-typed donors comprised roughly 300 gigabases of sequencing data and tens of millions of unique TCR sequences. The T cell repertoires of 700 or so subjects were profiled by immunosequencing and related to cytomegalovirus serostatus. Among the roughly 380 genotyped donors, approximately 76% belonged to the genetic ancestry cluster associated with self-reported Caucasian donors.

The method behind the library was the immunoSEQ multiplex PCR assay. The multiplex PCR relied on a mix of 60 forward primers for TCR Vbeta segments and 13 reverse primers for TCR Jbeta segments. Amplification of the CDR3 region of rearranged TCR beta genes was performed with a multiplex PCR assay on genomic DNA. The amplified TCR beta libraries were sequenced on the Illumina HiSeq System as 87-base-pair reads. The paper's data handling went like this. Across the 670 or so repertoires, a later analysis counted about 81 million unique TCR beta chains, about 10 million of which were shared by at least two donors. To remove PCR and sequencing errors, raw reads were error-corrected and collapsed into unique sequences using a nearest-neighbor algorithm that merged closely related sequences. CDR3 sequences were aligned to IMGT reference sequences to assign V, D and J gene segments. For a sequence to be retained, at least a six-nucleotide match to both a V gene segment and a J gene segment was required. Rearrangements were classified as productive when the CDR3 lacked stop codons and remained in frame with V and J, and all other rearrangements were classified as non-productive. Following IMGT convention, CDR3 was defined as the stretch from the second conserved V-encoded cysteine up to the conserved J-encoded phenylalanine. Sequences without an unambiguous match to a single V gene segment were excluded from the earlier analysis of about 600 of the donors. An earlier analysis of fewer than 750 of the donors classified V segments as functional when productive rearrangements were above 56.7% and as segregating when the standard deviation between donors was above 5%. A statistical classification framework was built for diagnosing cytomegalovirus status from the catalog of TCR beta chain sequences. In a later analysis, TCR nucleotide sequences were compared against IMGT/GENE-DB human TR gene sequences so that V and J genes could be assigned. Using the TCRdist pipeline, a later analysis assigned CDR3 sequences along with most-parsimonious VDJ recombination scenarios. In a later analysis, each TCR beta chain was defined by its CDR3 amino acid sequence together with its V-gene family, and reads lacking a unique V-gene family were excluded. In a later analysis, 450 to 600 highly shared, low-generation-probability nucleotide sequences were removed to address suspected cross-contamination and a sequencing artifact. A later analysis calculated a clonal expansion index for each public chain from normalized within-repertoire ranks of inferred template counts. In a later analysis, generation probabilities were computed using a VDJ recombination model fitted to out-of-frame rearrangements, and the results were checked against IGoR. Hypergeometric tests were used in a later analysis to score TCR-TCR, TCR-HLA and TCR-CMV co-occurrence, with a repertoire-size bias correction applied to the TCR pairs. A later analysis estimated false discovery rates by permuting HLA or CMV assignments 20 times. A later analysis grouped co-occurring TCRs with DBSCAN, adding TCRdist sequence similarity when clustering within HLA-allele-positive subsets. For co-occurrence clustering, repertoires with fewer than 30,000 or more than 120,000 public chains were excluded, along with roughly 5 repertoires with anomalous nucleotide sharing. Sourced from immuneACCESS, this table was stored by TCRdb with only in-frame sequences that have V and J called. A share of the clones is absent; for the studies checked, an unresolved V gene accounts for under half, and the remainder has no known explanation. From that table come the V and J calls and clone size; the DNA was used to work out D and trimming. The sample table records 65,000 to 95,000 clones; around 79% of these occur just once. 5.5% to 7% of the sample is taken by the ten largest.

The cohort consisted of approximately 670 healthy bone marrow donors. All cohort members were sampled while nominally healthy, although unrecorded immune exposures were likely present. The donor was CMV seropositive and was included in the group of around 300 seropositive cohort members. A peripheral blood sample was provided by each donor, and peripheral blood mononuclear cells were used for TCR beta sequencing. Genomic DNA extraction from the blood cell samples was performed with the Qiagen DNeasy Blood Extraction Kit. V is clipped by 5 bases and J by 4 bases, and the sequence between their germline boundaries is 14 bases long. The CDR3, cysteine through phenylalanine, is 14 amino acids long. The entry retains the CDR3 DNA only, 42 bases that are in frame from base 1. CDR1 and CDR2 (MNHNS, SASEGT) derive from the germline V gene. Notes on this clone: Its target antigen remains unknown. Base qualities were left out, and no much larger clone turns up one base away.

Points the paper makes about the study in general: According to a later analysis, most CMV-associated TCR beta chains appeared to be HLA-restricted, and the HLA associations seemed to be driven largely by CMV exposure. A further reported finding was that TCR beta sequences accurately predicted the HLA-A and HLA-B alleles for most subjects in the first cohort. In a later analysis, HLA-associated TCR beta chains were found to be more clonally expanded and to have lower generation probabilities than equally common non-associated chains. Strong co-occurrence of HLA alleles, especially DR and DQ, made assigning TCR associations to individual alleles difficult. In a later analysis, several top co-occurrence clusters were reported to appear linked to parvovirus B19, influenza, CMV and Epstein-Barr virus. While some public TCRs were present in many individuals, most TCR sequences turned up only very rarely across donors. This cohort had only TCR beta chains sequenced, and the lack of alpha or paired-chain data limited which features could be detected. The presence/absence analyses assumed that sequencing depth was roughly uniform across donors, and that assumption may not be true. A cluster of highly shared sequence variants was judged likely to be a technical artifact of the sequencing pipeline. The authors suggested that the approach could potentially be generalized to other disease states and immunological phenotypes. The only immune exposure information available for the cohort was CMV serostatus. Linkage disequilibrium might explain the correlated functional status among segregating V segments, but an unknown experimental factor could not be excluded. An association between a missense DCLRE1C variant and V-gene and J-gene trimming of TCR beta chains was found in a later genetic analysis and replicated in an independent cohort. In an earlier analysis of some 640 of the donors, most TCR beta V segments were observed in productive rearrangements about 90% or about 30% of the time, broadly matching IMGT annotations. In vitro tests confirmed that three of the cytomegalovirus-associated TCR beta chains recognize cytomegalovirus antigens. In a later analysis, some 18,000 TCR beta sequences were associated with specific HLA alleles at a false discovery rate of 0.05. In a later genetic analysis, fewer N-insertions in productive TCRs were reported among donors in an Asian-associated ancestry cluster than the approximately 670-donor mean. A total of 150 to 200 TCR beta chains were listed by the study as associated with cytomegalovirus. Cytomegalovirus status was reported to be diagnosed by the classifier with high specificity and sensitivity in both the original and validation cohorts. According to a later analysis, TCR association rates differed among HLA loci, with DRB1 alleles showing the most associated TCRs and HLA-C alleles showing the fewest. Because counts were too low, fewer than 20 rarely observed V segments, including chromosome 9 orphons, were excluded from the earlier analysis of roughly 580 of the donors. Because HLA typing was unavailable for some donors at each locus, only the typed subset was used in association tests. The 87-base-pair reads could not distinguish some IMGT-functional V segments, including TRBV6-2 and TRBV6-3, so those segments were excluded.

This TCR derives from a male donor in good health and CMV-seropositive. Sequencing used PBMCs. This sequence uses TRBV6-1 and TRBJ1-2; TRBD1 is perhaps the D gene, given 5 matching bases. DNA sequence: TGTGCCAGCAGTAGTGGGGCGGCCCCCTATGGCTACACCTTC. Its protein is CASSSGAAPYGYTF.